Presented here are 30 T cell receptor beta chains from one specimen sequenced in a study of CD8 T cells in Susac syndrome. cDNA came from approximately 0.5 to 1 ug RNA primed by random hexamers. One entry per CDR3 protein results from TCRdb running MiXCR on the immunoSEQ multiplex PCR reads. This table has approximately 270,000 distinct CDR3 sequences, 93% appearing once. The sample comprised CD4+ T cells from PBMCs. The source is a human donor with multiple sclerosis.

The chain employs TRBV7-9 and TRBJ1-1, with TRBD1 matching over 7 bases. The CDR3 has 13 residues. The V gene end was trimmed by 2 bases and the J gene end by 11 bases; junction bases not matched to a gene: 8. Germline lookup yields CDR1 SEHNR and CDR2 FQNEAQ (reference sequence). The CDR3 DNA sequence: TGTGCCAGCAGCTTACTCCCGACAGGGCCCGCTTTCTTT. Encoded protein: CASSLLPTGPAFF.

The genes are TRBV30 and TRBJ2-5; D could derive from TRBD1 or TRBD2 (6 bases each). Trimming removed 5 bases from V and 4 bases from J, with 14 bases in between. Germline V gene data show CDR1 as GTSNPN and CDR2 as SVGIG (reference sequence). This CDR3 has 13 residues. The CDR3 DNA reads as TGTGCCTGGGGGGGGCCTCAGGCAGAGACCCAGTACTTC. This sequence encodes CAWGGPQAETQYF.

V gene TRBV29-1 combines with J gene TRBJ1-1; TRBD1 might be the D (6 bases). V gave up 5 bases and J gave up 4 bases, with 11 bases separating them. The CDR3 is 12 residues long. The germline gives CDR1 SQVTM, CDR2 ANQGSEA. The CDR3 region is CSVRGGSTEAFF. For the CDR3, the DNA is TGCAGCGTTAGGGGGGGCTCCACTGAAGCTTTCTTT.

This chain joins TRBV10-2 and TRBJ2-7, with 9 nucleotides matching TRBD1. With V trimmed by 0 bases and J by 3 bases, 9 bases remained unmatched. The V gene's germline CDR1 is WSHSY and CDR2 SAAADI. The CDR3 extends over 17 amino acids. The CDR3 DNA sequence: TGCGCCAGCAGTGAGTCGCTTGGGACAGGGACGATCTACGAGCAGTACGTC. Translated, it gives CASSESLGTGTIYEQYV.

CDR3: CASTPINQPQHF. CDR3 nucleotides: TGTGCCAGCACCCCCATCAATCAGCCCCAGCATTTT. V gene TRBV7-9 combines with J gene TRBJ1-5; D is undetermined. CDR1 is SEHNR, CDR2 FQNEAQ, per germline (reference sequence). V was cut by 7 bases and J by 3 bases, with 7 bases left in between. This CDR3 is built from 12 residues.

The rearrangement links TRBV5-6 to TRBJ2-7; tentatively, D is TRBD1 (5 bases). The CDR3 extends over 15 amino acids. Between the trimmed V and J ends, which lost 0 bases and 5 bases, there was a span of 15 bases. CDR1 and CDR2 from the germline V gene are SGHDT and YYEEEE. Here the CDR3 reads CASSLAGQGSDEQYV. The CDR3 region has the DNA TGTGCCAGCAGCTTGGCCGGGCAGGGTTCGGACGAGCAGTACGTC.

This chain joins TRBV30 and TRBJ2-7; 15 bases align to TRBD2. The V segment lost 5 bases and the J segment 4 bases; nucleotides outside the gene matches: 3. This CDR3 has 14 residues. Germline CDR1 GTSNPN, CDR2 SVGIG (reference sequence). The CDR3 DNA is TGTGCCTGGGCCGGGACTAGCGGGGGGTACGAGCAGTACTTC. It codes for CAWAGTSGGYEQYF.

The rearrangement uses TRBV9 and TRBJ1-4; 8 positions match TRBD1. CDR1 is SGDLS, CDR2 YYNGEE, per germline. The CDR3 runs 14 residues. J was trimmed by 8 bases and V by 4 bases; bases with no gene match: 7. The chain's CDR3 is CASSRGQGDEKLFF. CDR3 nucleotides: TGTGCCAGCAGCCGAGGACAGGGTGACGAAAAACTGTTTTTT.

This chain connects TRBV7-8 to TRBJ2-7; TRBD2 matches at 7 bases. The CDR3 covers 13 residues. The trim removed 5 bases at V and 1 base at J, leaving 2 bases unmatched. Per germline, CDR1 SGHVS and CDR2 FQNEAQ. DNA for the CDR3: TGTGCCAGCAGCGCGGGGGATTCCTACGAGCAGTACGTC. It yields the protein CASSAGDSYEQYV.

This rearrangement joins TRBV20-1 to TRBJ1-1; D is possibly TRBD1 (6 bases). The CDR3 contains 13 residues. V dropped 1 base and J dropped 3 bases, with 9 bases sitting between them. Germline CDR1 is DFQATT and CDR2 is SNEGSKA (reference sequence). The CDR3 region is CSARVNRDTEAFF. In DNA, the CDR3 is TGCAGTGCTAGAGTAAACAGGGACACTGAAGCTTTCTTT.

V is TRBV5-4 and J is TRBJ1-1; a possible D gene is TRBD1 (6 bases). V lost 1 base to trimming and J lost 5 bases, with 12 bases between them. Germline CDR1 SGHNT, CDR2 YYREEE (reference sequence). CDR3 size: 14 residues. CDR3 sequence (DNA): TGTGCCAGCAGCTTGACAGGGCGTCTTACTGAAGCTTTCTTT. Its translation is CASSLTGRLTEAFF.

This rearrangement joins TRBV2 to TRBJ1-2; D remains unclear. The germline V gene has CDR1 SNHLY and CDR2 FYNNEI. The CDR3 spans 12 residues. Trimming cost V 7 bases and J 4 bases, with 10 bases left between them. In nucleotides, the CDR3 is TGTGCCAGCACTCTTCGGGTCTATGGCTACACCTTC. Translating it yields CASTLRVYGYTF.

The rearrangement links TRBV27 to TRBJ1-1; D gene unclear. CDR3 length: 14 residues. Looked up from germline, CDR1 is MNHEY and CDR2 is SMNVEV (reference sequence). V dropped 6 bases and J dropped 5 bases, with 16 bases sitting between them. CDR3 loop: CASRQQGKVTEAFF. The DNA for the CDR3 is TGTGCCAGCAGGCAACAAGGGAAGGTTACTGAAGCTTTCTTT.

CDR3 sequence reads: CASNPGQYIYGYTF. The CDR3 region has the DNA TGTGCCAGCAACCCGGGACAGTATATTTATGGCTACACCTTC. V and J are TRBV2 and TRBJ1-2, with 7 bases identical to TRBD1. V was pared by 7 bases and J by 5 bases, with 10 bases of the junction left unmatched. The CDR3 spans 14 residues. CDR1 and CDR2 (germline): SNHLY, FYNNEI.

The rearrangement uses TRBV25-1 and TRBJ1-2; TRBD1 is a possible D gene (5 bases). The ends were cut back, 4 bases at V and 4 bases at J, with 7 bases in the middle. Germline values: CDR1 MGHDK, CDR2 SYGVNS. The CDR3 is 12 amino acids. This CDR3 reads CASSGGPYGYTF. In DNA form, the CDR3 reads TGTGCCAGCAGTGGGGGCCCCTATGGCTACACCTTC.

The chain uses TRBV29-1 and TRBJ2-2, with 8 bases fitting TRBD2. Germline trimming cut 7 bases from V and 3 bases from J; bases unmatched to any gene: 10. This CDR3 has 15 residues. The germline V gene encodes CDR1 SQVTM and CDR2 ANQGSEA. The CDR3 DNA is TGCAGCGCCGGTCGGGGGGGTAGGGACACCGGGGAGCTGTTTTTT. It yields the protein CSAGRGGRDTGELFF.

J is TRBJ2-3 and V is TRBV2; the D is unclear. Trimming removed 6 bases at V and 3 bases at J, with 16 bases between. Looked up from germline, CDR1 is SNHLY and CDR2 is FYNNEI. CDR3 length: 15 amino acids. CDR3 nucleotide sequence: TGTGCCAGCAGGGACGGTACCTTTCTGACAGATACGCAGTATTTT. It yields the protein CASRDGTFLTDTQYF.

The V and J genes are TRBV20-1 and TRBJ2-7, with D possibly TRBD1 on 5 matching bases. Per germline, CDR1 DFQATT and CDR2 SNEGSKA (reference sequence). Trimming cost V 3 bases and J 3 bases, with 9 bases left between them. CDR3 length: 12 amino acids. CDR3 region: CSASAGNYEQYF. Here the CDR3 DNA reads TGCAGTGCTAGCGCAGGGAACTACGAGCAGTACTTC.

This clonotype was observed a single time. The gene calls are TRBV12-3 or TRBV12-4 and TRBJ2-5; 10 positions match TRBD2. Germline trimming cut 5 bases from V and 4 bases from J; bases unmatched to any gene: 7. CDR3 length equals 15 residues. For the CDR3, the DNA is TGTGCCAGCAGTCAAACTAGCGGGGCTGGAGAGACCCAGTACTTC. Its translation: CASSQTSGAGETQYF.

The chain uses TRBV6-1 and TRBJ2-2, with D tentatively TRBD2 (6 bases). Germline assignment: CDR1 MNHNS and CDR2 SASEGT. The CDR3 totals 15 residues. V was pared by 7 bases and J by 5 bases, with 17 bases between. Written as DNA, the CDR3 is TGTGCCAGCACCCCCGGGACTCTGAGGACCGGGGAGCTGTTTTTT. Translation: CASTPGTLRTGELFF.

This chain joins TRBV18 and TRBJ2-5; tentatively, D is TRBD2 (5 bases). The CDR3 consists of 13 residues. Trimming stripped 8 bases from V and 4 bases from J, with 14 bases between. Germline V gene sequence: CDR1 KGHSH, CDR2 LQKENI. The CDR3 bases are TGTGCCAGCCGAATAGAAGGGAGAGAGACCCAGTACTTC. It translates to CASRIEGRETQYF. The whole variable domain, filled in from reference TRBV18 and TRBJ2-5, reads NAGVMQNPRHLVRRRGQEARLRCSPMKGHSHVYWYRQLPEEGLKFMVYLQKENIIDESGMPKERFSAEFPKEGPSILRIQQVVRGDSAAYFCASRIEGRETQYFGPGTRLLVL.

The CDR3 protein is CAWSVGLAGVATDTQYF. The CDR3 bases are TGTGCCTGGAGTGTAGGACTAGCGGGGGTTGCGACAGATACGCAGTATTTT. The gene calls are TRBV30 and TRBJ2-3; 13 bases are shared with TRBD2. The CDR3 extends over 17 amino acids. The V and J ends lost 0 bases and 3 bases, in that order; junction bases with no gene match: 6. Germline CDR1 reads GTSNPN; CDR2 reads SVGIG (reference sequence).

This clonotype was found a few times. The chain couples TRBV5-6 to TRBJ2-5; D not certain. The germline V gene encodes CDR1 SGHDT and CDR2 YYEEEE. V was trimmed by 2 bases and J by 7 bases, leaving 9 bases between them. The CDR3 is 12 residues long. CDR3 protein: CASSLGLGTQYF. The CDR3 region has the DNA TGTGCCAGCAGCTTAGGTTTAGGGACCCAGTACTTC.

The chain carries TRBV29-1 and TRBJ1-4; TRBD1 matches at 9 bases. The CDR3 runs to 14 residues. V lost 7 bases, J lost 8 bases, and 11 bases stayed unmatched. CDR1 is SQVTM and CDR2 is ANQGSEA in the germline V gene. The CDR3 DNA is TGCAGCGCCGGCACCGGGACAGGGCACGAAAAACTGTTTTTT. It specifies CSAGTGTGHEKLFF.

The V and J genes are TRBV6-2 or TRBV6-3 and TRBJ2-2, with 7 bases lining up with TRBD2. With V trimmed by 5 bases and J by 7 bases, 4 bases remained unmatched. The CDR3 is 13 amino acids. Germline lookup yields CDR1 MNHEY and CDR2 SVGEGT. CDR3 residues: CASSAGAIGELFF. The DNA of the CDR3 is TGTGCCAGCAGTGCGGGAGCCATCGGGGAGCTGTTTTTT.

The rearrangement links TRBV5-1 to TRBJ2-5, with a tentative D call TRBD2 (6 bases). The CDR3 consists of 15 residues. The germline gives CDR1 SGHRS, CDR2 YFSETQ. Trimming took off 3 bases at V and 7 bases at J, with 19 bases between the two ends. As DNA, the CDR3 is TGCGCCAGCAGCTCCTCACGGGACTCGAGGGGGACCCAGTACTTC. Protein sequence: CASSSSRDSRGTQYF.

This sequence joins TRBV29-1 and TRBJ1-5; no clear D. Between the trimmed V and J ends, which lost 6 bases and 8 bases, there was a span of 5 bases. The CDR3 covers 9 residues. Germline V gene data show CDR1 as SQVTM and CDR2 as ANQGSEA. The CDR3 reads CSVGEPQHF. The DNA of the CDR3 is TGCAGCGTCGGGGAGCCCCAGCATTTT.

The chain has TRBV11-2 and TRBJ2-3; 7 nucleotides agree with TRBD1. This CDR3 comprises 13 residues. Trimming took 11 bases from V and 4 from J; bases not matched to a gene: 9. Per the germline V gene, CDR1 is SGHAT and CDR2 is FQNNGV. The CDR3: CADRDRASDTQYF. The DNA for the CDR3 is TGTGCCGACCGGGACAGAGCCTCAGATACGCAGTATTTT.

This clonotype has a single count. The gene calls are TRBV19 and TRBJ1-6; D remains unclear. Germline-derived CDR1 and CDR2 are LNHDA and SQIVND (reference sequence). V lost 3 bases and J 10 bases, leaving 13 bases between the germline ends. The CDR3 totals 14 residues. Here the CDR3 reads CASSMVRGESPLHF. The CDR3 DNA reads TGTGCCAGTAGTATGGTCCGCGGAGAATCACCCCTCCACTTT.

This clonotype was observed once. The rearrangement uses TRBV27 and TRBJ2-5; TRBD1 aligns across 8 bases. Germline-derived CDR1 and CDR2 are MNHEY and SMNVEV (reference sequence). The junction had 7 bases not matched to a gene; V was cut back by 5 bases and J by 5 bases. The CDR3 runs to 14 residues. In DNA form, the CDR3 reads TGTGCCAGCAGTCGACAGGGGAGTAGGGAGACCCAGTACTTC. Translation: CASSRQGSRETQYF.